These 3 T cell receptor gamma chains were sequenced from one sample in a study of Vδ1+ human thymocytes. Study-wide results and caveats: In the thymus, TRG and TRD repertoires looked highly polyclonal with Gaussian CDR3 lengths.

The template was reverse-transcribed extracted RNA. CDR3 amplicons came from multiplex PCR with pooled V-gene forward and constant-region reverse primers. TCRdb fed the multiplex PCR reads into CATT to redo clone calling. The table records tens of thousands of gamma-chain clones, 20% to 25% of them present only once. These receptors lack a known antigen. Sequencing was done on a sample of Vdelta1+ gamma-delta thymocytes from the thymus. Subset indicated: FACS-sorted CD3+ TCRalphabeta- TCRVdelta1+ TCRVdelta2- thymocytes. The receptor set was obtained from a girl in the first two years of life who had congenital heart surgery.

This clone was found a few times. The rearrangement links TRGV8 to TRGJ1 or TRGJ2. This CDR3 has 12 amino acids. Germline lookup yields CDR1 VENAVY and CDR2 YDSYNSRV. V was clipped by 2 bases and J by 7 bases; unmatched bases: 5. This CDR3 is CATWDMGYKKLF. The CDR3 nucleotides are TGTGCCACCTGGGATATGGGGTATAAGAAACTCTTT.

The chain uses TRGV3 and TRGJP2. Germline assignment: CDR1 VTNTFY and CDR2 YDVSTARD (reference sequence). The ends lost 1 base at V and 1 base at J; junction bases unmatched: 6. The CDR3 sequence is 16 residues long. CDR3 DNA: TGTGCCACCTGGGACAGTTTCTTTAGTAGTGATTGGATCAAGACGTTT. Residues: CATWDSFFSSDWIKTF.

The chain couples TRGV3 to TRGJP1. CDR1 and CDR2 from the germline V gene are VTNTFY and YDVSTARD (reference sequence). J was trimmed by 3 bases and V by 0 bases; bases with no gene match: 4. The CDR3 extends over 15 amino acids. The CDR3 loop reads CATWDRLSTGWFKIF. In nucleotides, the CDR3 is TGTGCCACCTGGGACAGGCTGTCCACTGGTTGGTTCAAGATATTT.